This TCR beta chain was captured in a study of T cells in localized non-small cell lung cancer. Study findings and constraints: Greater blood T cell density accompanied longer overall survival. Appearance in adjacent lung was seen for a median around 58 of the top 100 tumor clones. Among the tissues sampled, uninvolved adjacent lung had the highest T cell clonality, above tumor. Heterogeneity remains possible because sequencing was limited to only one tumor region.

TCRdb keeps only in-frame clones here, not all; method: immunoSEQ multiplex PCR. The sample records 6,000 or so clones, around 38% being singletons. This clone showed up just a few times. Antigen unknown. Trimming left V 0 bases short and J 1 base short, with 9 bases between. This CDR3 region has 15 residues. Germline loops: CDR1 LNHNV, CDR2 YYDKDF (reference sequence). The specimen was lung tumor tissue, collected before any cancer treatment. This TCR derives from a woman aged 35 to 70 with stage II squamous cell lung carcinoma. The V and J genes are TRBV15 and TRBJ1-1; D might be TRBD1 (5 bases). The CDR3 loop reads CATSRDLTGNTEAFF. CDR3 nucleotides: TGTGCCACCAGCAGAGATCTAACAGGGAACACTGAAGCTTTCTTT.